These T cell receptor beta chains were read from a single sample in a study of blood T cell repertoires in COVID-19. The method was immunoSEQ multiplex PCR; TCRdb's version includes in-frame clones alone and lacks a portion of them. This table has some 73,000 clones, approximately 71% appearing once. The source material was peripheral blood. These receptors were obtained from a man between 70 and 80 years old with COVID-19, enrolled during active disease. CDR3s include the opening cysteine and the closing phenylalanine or tryptophan. D genes are given only for firm matches. Clone sizes are given selectively: once, few, many, or a class where the clone is expanded.

v_gene: TRBV5-1; abundance: NA; j_gene: TRBJ2-1; d_gene: TRBD2; CDR3nt: TGCGCCAGCAGCCCGGGTCTAGCGGGAGGGCACGATGAGCAGTTCTTC; CDR3aa: CASSPGLAGGHDEQFF
v_gene: TRBV7-3; abundance: NA; j_gene: TRBJ1-1; d_gene: TRBD1; CDR3nt: TGTGCCAGCCAGGGGGGCCCAGACACTGAAGCTTTCTTT; CDR3aa: CASQGGPDTEAFF
v_gene: TRBV28; abundance: NA; j_gene: TRBJ2-5; d_gene: NA; CDR3nt: TGTGCCAGCAGTGCCATCAGGGTTTCAGGGGAGACCCAGTACTTC; CDR3aa: CASSAIRVSGETQYF
v_gene: TRBV5-6; abundance: NA; j_gene: TRBJ1-2; d_gene: NA; CDR3nt: TGTGCCAGCAGCTTTCGAAAGGGAGCAAACTATGGCTACACCTTC; CDR3aa: CASSFRKGANYGYTF
v_gene: TRBV19; abundance: few; j_gene: TRBJ1-6; d_gene: NA; CDR3nt: TGTGCCAGTAGGGTCTTCTCCGGGAATGATTCACCCCTCCACTTT; CDR3aa: CASRVFSGNDSPLHF
v_gene: TRBV5-1; abundance: NA; j_gene: TRBJ2-3; d_gene: TRBD2; CDR3nt: TGCGCCAGCAGCCTACGGACTAGCGGGAGGTCTAAGGAAGATACGCAGTATTTT; CDR3aa: CASSLRTSGRSKEDTQYF
v_gene: TRBV12-3/TRBV12-4; abundance: NA; j_gene: TRBJ2-5; d_gene: NA; CDR3nt: TGTGCCAGCAGTCCTGACTGGCGGATTCCACGGGACTTC; CDR3aa: CASSPDWRIPRDF
v_gene: TRBV12-2; abundance: once; j_gene: TRBJ1-2; d_gene: NA; CDR3nt: TGTGCAAGTCGCTTAGCGACGGCAGGGGGCGTGCCCACCTTTTGTGGCTACACCTTC; CDR3aa: CASRLATAGGVPTFCGYTF
v_gene: TRBV27; abundance: NA; j_gene: TRBJ2-1; d_gene: TRBD2; CDR3nt: TGTGCCAGCAGTTTACGACTAGCGGCCTTGGAGAATGAGCAGTTCTTC; CDR3aa: CASSLRLAALENEQFF
v_gene: TRBV10-3; abundance: NA; j_gene: TRBJ2-1; d_gene: NA; CDR3nt: TGTGCCATCAGCCTCTCGGGAGCGGTATACAATGAGCAGTTCTTC; CDR3aa: CAISLSGAVYNEQFF
v_gene: TRBV7-8; abundance: NA; j_gene: TRBJ1-4; d_gene: TRBD1; CDR3nt: TGTGCCAGCAGCCTGGGACAGGGACGGGAAAAACTGTTTTTT; CDR3aa: CASSLGQGREKLFF
v_gene: TRBV7-9; abundance: many; j_gene: TRBJ1-3; d_gene: NA; CDR3nt: TGTGCCAGCAGCTTAGGAGGAGGAAACACCATATATTTT; CDR3aa: CASSLGGGNTIYF
v_gene: TRBV24-1; abundance: NA; j_gene: TRBJ2-5; d_gene: NA; CDR3nt: TGTGCCACCAGTGCAGGGGTACTGGGGACCCAGTACTTC; CDR3aa: CATSAGVLGTQYF
v_gene: TRBV23-1; abundance: NA; j_gene: TRBJ1-5; d_gene: TRBD1; CDR3nt: TGCGCCAGCACCGAATGGGGACAGCCCTTCTTCTATAGCAATCAGCCCCAGCATTTT; CDR3aa: CASTEWGQPFFYSNQPQHF
v_gene: TRBV6-5; abundance: NA; j_gene: TRBJ2-1; d_gene: NA; CDR3nt: TGTGCCAGCAGTTACACGGACACGCTCTACAATGAGCAGTTCTTC; CDR3aa: CASSYTDTLYNEQFF
v_gene: TRBV30; abundance: NA; j_gene: TRBJ1-5; d_gene: NA; CDR3nt: TGTGCCTGGAGTGTTCAGGCCGATCAGCCCCAGCATTTT; CDR3aa: CAWSVQADQPQHF
v_gene: TRBV15; abundance: NA; j_gene: TRBJ1-5; d_gene: NA; CDR3nt: TGTGCCATCGCGTGGGGGGAAAATCAGCCCCAGCATTTT; CDR3aa: CAIAWGENQPQHF
v_gene: TRBV5-4; abundance: NA; j_gene: TRBJ2-5; d_gene: NA; CDR3nt: TGTGCCAGCTATAATTACCGGGAAGAGACCCAGTACTTC; CDR3aa: CASYNYREETQYF
v_gene: TRBV19; abundance: NA; j_gene: TRBJ2-1; d_gene: TRBD1; CDR3nt: TGTGCCAGTAGTAACCCTACAGGGGGTCCGGACGGTGAGCAGTTCTTC; CDR3aa: CASSNPTGGPDGEQFF
v_gene: TRBV2; abundance: NA; j_gene: TRBJ1-2; d_gene: NA; CDR3nt: TGTGCCAGCAGTGAAAACTACCCAGGGTCGGATGGCTACACCTTC; CDR3aa: CASSENYPGSDGYTF
v_gene: TRBV27; abundance: NA; j_gene: TRBJ1-2; d_gene: TRBD1; CDR3nt: TGTGCCAGCAGTCCGTCGACAGGGTTGCCTTATGGCTACACCTTC; CDR3aa: CASSPSTGLPYGYTF
v_gene: TRBV4-3; abundance: NA; j_gene: TRBJ1-6; d_gene: TRBD1; CDR3nt: TGCGCCAGCAGCCGGGGACAGACCTATAATTCACCCCTCCACTTT; CDR3aa: CASSRGQTYNSPLHF
v_gene: TRBV20-1; abundance: NA; j_gene: TRBJ2-7; d_gene: TRBD2; CDR3nt: TGCAGTGCTAGTCAGCTAGCGGGAGGGCCGTACGAGCAGTACTTC; CDR3aa: CSASQLAGGPYEQYF
v_gene: TRBV28; abundance: NA; j_gene: TRBJ2-7; d_gene: NA; CDR3nt: TGTGCCAGCAGTCGGGGGGACACCACGTTCTACGAGCAGTACTTC; CDR3aa: CASSRGDTTFYEQYF
v_gene: TRBV28; abundance: NA; j_gene: TRBJ2-1; d_gene: TRBD2; CDR3nt: TGTGCCAGCAGGACTTTACTAGGACTAGCGGGAATTGGGGAGCAGTTCTTC; CDR3aa: CASRTLLGLAGIGEQFF
v_gene: TRBV5-1; abundance: NA; j_gene: TRBJ2-2; d_gene: NA; CDR3nt: TGCGCCAGCAAAGAGCCCGGGACATCGAACACCGGGGAGCTGTTTTTT; CDR3aa: CASKEPGTSNTGELFF